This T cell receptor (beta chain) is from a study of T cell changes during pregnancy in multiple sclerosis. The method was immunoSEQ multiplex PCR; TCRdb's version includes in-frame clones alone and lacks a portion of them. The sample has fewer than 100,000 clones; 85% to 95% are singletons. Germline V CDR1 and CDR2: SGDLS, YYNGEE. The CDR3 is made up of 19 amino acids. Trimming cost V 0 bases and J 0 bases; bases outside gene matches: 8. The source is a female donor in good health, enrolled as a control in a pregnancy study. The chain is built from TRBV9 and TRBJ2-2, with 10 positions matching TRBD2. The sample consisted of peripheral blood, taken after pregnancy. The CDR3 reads CASSVAFLAGASNTGELFF. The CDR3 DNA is TGTGCCAGCAGCGTAGCTTTCCTAGCGGGGGCCTCGAACACCGGGGAGCTGTTTTTT. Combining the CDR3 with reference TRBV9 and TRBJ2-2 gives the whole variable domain DSGVTQTPKHLITATGQRVTLRCSPRSGDLSVYWYQQSLDQGLQFLIQYYNGEERAKGNILERFSAQQFPDLHSELNLSSLELGDSALYFCASSVAFLAGASNTGELFFGEGSRLTVL.